The sequence of this T cell receptor beta chain was determined in a study of regulatory T cells in long-lasting Graves disease (dated by TCRdb to 2020 to 2022). Study-wide context: In the newly diagnosed Graves' disease group, patients had been taking antithyroid drugs for less than 3 months. Patients with persistent Graves' disease were compared with patients with newly diagnosed Graves' disease using TCR sequencing and RNA sequencing of peripheral blood. The study was conducted in China and was registered as a clinical trial. A total of 35 or so samples were covered by TCR sequencing, comprising approximately 13 persistent and some 20 newly diagnosed Graves' disease patients.

The investigation overall reported the following: The authors acknowledged the small sample size as a limitation that may reduce accuracy. Only peripheral blood was studied, because thyroid tissue, the primary lesion, was inaccessible. TRBV28, TRBJ1-2 and TRBJ2-5 were preferentially used in persistent disease, while TRBV20-1 and TRBJ2-1 were favored in newly diagnosed disease. Persistent Graves' disease patients showed lower TCR Shannon entropy and fewer highly expanded clones than newly diagnosed patients, suggesting clonal expansion. More public clonotypes were shared among persistent patients (under 3,000) than among newly diagnosed patients (approximately 1,000). Sequencing and analysis were restricted to the TCR beta chain.

Ten or more counts support this clonotype. This receptor's antigen is unknown. No base qualities exist here, and no much larger clone lies one base off it. CDR1 and CDR2, per the germline V gene, are MDHEN and SYDVKM. Measured from the cysteine to the phenylalanine, the CDR3 is 11 residues long. The entry retains the CDR3 DNA only, 33 bases that are in frame from base 1. Trimming takes 3 bases from V and 14 bases from J, and the germline ends sit 11 bases apart. In light of the paper, this sample's time point label describes: newly diagnosed GD, antithyroid drugs for less than 3 months. RNA was extracted from PBMCs in TRIzol for both TCR sequencing and RNA sequencing. The diagnosis of Graves' disease followed American Thyroid Association guidelines. The patients came from an endocrinology department in Xi'an, China. Each patient gave roughly 10 milliliters of peripheral blood, collected in an EDTA anticoagulant tube. Ficoll Paque Plus density gradient separation was used to isolate PBMCs, and no additional T cell sorting was done. An Agilent 2100 Bioanalyzer and agarose gel were used to check RNA quality, while a NanoDrop 2000 measured RNA concentration.

Library method: multiplex PCR. Sequenced using an Illumina HiSeq 4000. To build TCR beta libraries, CDR3 regions were amplified by Arm-PCR using iRepertoire HTBI primers. Before sequencing, the PCR products underwent gel purification. Turning to the authors' computational methods: Gene usage analysis of CDR3 amino acid clonotypes relied on the 60 to 65 TRBV and 15 or so TRBJ segments identified across samples. COPE and FqMerger were used to merge the filtered high-quality paired reads into contigs. Contigs were aligned with BLAST to IMGT TRBV, TRBD and TRBJ reference genes, and CDR3 was defined per IMGT. Clonotypes above 0.1% frequency were classified as highly expanded clones. Shannon entropy served as the measure of repertoire diversity, while the Gini coefficient captured V-J evenness. Clonotypes shared by more than one individual were considered public. In TCRdb, the public reads were trimmed at Q25 with fastp and aligned with MiXCR, with productive beta chains retained. Each record represents a unique CDR3 protein, reported with the most common genes and DNA among its rows. TCRdb's processing, not the study's, gives the V and J calls here. This sample is represented by a few hundred thousand distinct CDR3 sequences; about 16% of them were singletons. The top ten clones comprise about 25% of the sample.

The data were also submitted as part of a second study, on T cells in Graves' hyperthyroidism and ophthalmopathy. From that second study: Stable Graves' hyperthyroidism was defined as the absence of progression to ophthalmopathy over 18 months of follow-up. Hyperthyroidism patients were newly diagnosed, with disease duration under 2 months, and aged 18 to 65 years. The study excluded patients with uncontrolled infections, other autoimmune diseases, pregnancy or lactation. Diagnoses were established on the basis of clinical symptoms, serum thyroxine and TRAb, thyroid ultrasound, and orbital computed tomography. For the first round of RT-PCR on the TCR CDR3, the HTBI primer set was used together with the Qiagen OneStep RT-PCR kit. Blood samples also contained most of the expanded thyroid clonotypes (frequency above 0.001), which suggests that blood repertoires may reflect thyroid immune responses. A model built on a 13 V-J signature distinguished ophthalmopathy from stable hyperthyroidism, reaching 87.88% sensitivity and under 84% specificity in cross-validation and 80%/75% in testing. In validation, progression to ophthalmopathy was predicted by the model with about 70% sensitivity and 72.22% specificity, a median of roughly 6 months before onset. To identify TCR V-J signatures that set the groups apart, the researchers used a discovery cohort of 90 to 100 patients, made up of under 45 with Graves' ophthalmopathy and about 55 with stable Graves' hyperthyroidism. Whether ophthalmopathy could be predicted prospectively was tested in an independent validation cohort made up of under 20 hyperthyroidism patients plus 17 patients who later progressed to ophthalmopathy. The 85 to 100 discovery patients were randomly split 7:3 into training and test sets. In several Graves' hyperthyroidism patients, the study also compared T-cell repertoires from thyroid tissue with T-cell repertoires from blood. After blood sampling, hyperthyroidism patients were treated with methimazole at a starting dose of 30 mg daily, and ophthalmopathy patients were treated with high-dose intravenous methylprednisolone. Libraries were constructed in a second round of multiplex PCR, after which size selection and purification were carried out. Paired-end sequencing of the libraries was performed with 100 bp reads on an Illumina HiSeq2000. SOAPnuke was used to process the raw data, removing reads that contained adapters or uncalled bases, had a mean Phred below 15, or lacked an exact match to the constant primer or identifier. High-quality paired reads were merged with COPE v1.2.5, and unique nucleotide sequences were defined as clonotypes. MiTCR v1.1 was used to align clonotypes to the IMGT TRBV, TRBD and TRBJ reference segments. The analysis was restricted to V-J combinations with a frequency above 0.0001, which together covered roughly 99% of the repertoires. The TCS score was defined as F50 (clonal expansion) divided by E x V (chaos), with BLOSUM62-based TCRdist calculated between CDR3 peptides within each V-J. Welch's t-statistics and random forest reduced some 510 V-J features to 13, which were used in a naive Bayes classifier (R e1071). Sample size was not statistically predetermined, and blinding of investigators to group allocation was not performed. TCR Vbeta CDR3 sequencing of 130 to 150 peripheral blood samples (more than 40 ophthalmopathy, about 80 hyperthyroidism and roughly 17 progressor patients) is reported in the paper.

Sequenced here: peripheral blood mononuclear cells (PBMCs), sampled at new diagnosis, from a patient treated with antithyroid drugs. This sequence uses TRBV28 and TRBJ2-1, with a weak D call of TRBD2 (5 bases match). The source is a woman aged 18-29 years with Graves disease. Donor details come from another sample of the same person, matched by shared clones. The CDR3 amino acid sequence is: CASSLWEQEFF. The sequenced DNA is TGTGCCAGCAGTTTGTGGGAGCAGGAGTTCTTC.